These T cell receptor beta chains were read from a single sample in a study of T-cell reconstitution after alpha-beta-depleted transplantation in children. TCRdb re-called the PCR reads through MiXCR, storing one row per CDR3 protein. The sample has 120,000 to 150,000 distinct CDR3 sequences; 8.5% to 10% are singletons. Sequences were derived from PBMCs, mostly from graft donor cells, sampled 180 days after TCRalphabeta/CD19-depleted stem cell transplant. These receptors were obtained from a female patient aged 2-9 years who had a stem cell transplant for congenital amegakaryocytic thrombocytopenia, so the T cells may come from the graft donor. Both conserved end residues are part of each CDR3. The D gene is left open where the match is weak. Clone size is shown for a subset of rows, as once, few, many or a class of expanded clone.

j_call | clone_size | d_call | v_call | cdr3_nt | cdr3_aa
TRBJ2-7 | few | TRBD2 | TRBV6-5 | TGTGCCAGCAGTTACTCGAGGCTAGCGGGAGCAGGGTACGAGCAGTACTTC | CASSYSRLAGAGYEQYF
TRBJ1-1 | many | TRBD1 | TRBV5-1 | TGCGCCAGCAGCTCCGGACAGGGAGGCACTGAAGCTTTCTTT | CASSSGQGGTEAFF
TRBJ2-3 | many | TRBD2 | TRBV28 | TGTGCCAGCGGACTAGCGGGAGGGGGAGATACGCAGTATTTT | CASGLAGGGDTQYF
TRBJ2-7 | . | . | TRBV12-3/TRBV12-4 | TGTGCCAGCAGTGTGGTGAGCTCCTACGAGCAGTACTTC | CASSVVSSYEQYF
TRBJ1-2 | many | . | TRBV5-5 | TGTGCCAGCAGCGTCCAATCTGGGGGCAATGGCTACACCTTC | CASSVQSGGNGYTF
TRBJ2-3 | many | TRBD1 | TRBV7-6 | TGTGCCAGCAGCCCACGTACACAGGGGTTCGGTACAGATACGCAGTATTTT | CASSPRTQGFGTDTQYF
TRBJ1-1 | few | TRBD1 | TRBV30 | TGTGCCTGGAGACGAGCCGCGTGGGACAGGGCGAAGAGGGACACTGAAGCTTTCTTT | CAWRRAAWDRAKRDTEAFF
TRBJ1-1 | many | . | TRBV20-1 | TGCAGTGCTAGTCAGGGAACGGAAGCTTTCTTT | CSASQGTEAFF
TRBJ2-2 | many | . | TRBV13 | TGTGCCAGCAGCTTAGACCCAAACACCGGGGAGCTGTTTTTT | CASSLDPNTGELFF
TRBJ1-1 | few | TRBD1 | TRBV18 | TGTGCCAGCTCACCACTCCGGGACAGGGCCCCTGAAGCTTTCTTT | CASSPLRDRAPEAFF
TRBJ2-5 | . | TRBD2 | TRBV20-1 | TGCAGTGTGGGGCGGGGGGTCCAAGAGACCCAGTACTTC | CSVGRGVQETQYF
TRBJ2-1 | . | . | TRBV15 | TGTGCCACCAGCAGAGGTGCTAGCGACTACAATGAGCAGTTCTTC | CATSRGASDYNEQFF
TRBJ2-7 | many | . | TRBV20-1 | TGCAGTGCTAGAGATTACTGGGGTGGGTACAACGAGCAGTACTTC | CSARDYWGGYNEQYF
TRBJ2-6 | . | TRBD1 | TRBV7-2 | TGTGCCAGCAGCTTAGCCTCACAGGGGGCTGGGGCCAACGTCCTGACTTTC | CASSLASQGAGANVLTF
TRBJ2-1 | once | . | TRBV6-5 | TGTGCCAGCAGTTATCGCGCAGGGCCTATCTACAATGAGCAGTTCTTC | CASSYRAGPIYNEQFF
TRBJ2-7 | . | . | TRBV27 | TGTGCCAGCAGCCCGCAGAGGAATTCTTCCTACGAGCAGTACTTC | CASSPQRNSSYEQYF
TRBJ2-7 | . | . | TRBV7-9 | TGTGCCAGCAGCTTAGGAGGGGTCTCCTACGAGCAGTACTTC | CASSLGGVSYEQYF
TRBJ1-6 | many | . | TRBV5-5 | TGTGCCAGCAGCTTGGACGGGGATTCACCCCTCCACTTT | CASSLDGDSPLHF
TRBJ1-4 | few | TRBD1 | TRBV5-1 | TGCGCCAGCAGTTGGACAGGGGAGGGAGAAAAACTGTTTTTT | CASSWTGEGEKLFF
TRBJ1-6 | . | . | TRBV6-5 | TGTGCCAGCAGTTACGAAGCGTTAGCTAGCTCCTATAATTCACCCCTCCACTTT | CASSYEALASSYNSPLHF
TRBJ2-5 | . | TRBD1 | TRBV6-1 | TGTGCCAGCAGCCTAGTGACAGGGCCCCCACAAGAGACCCAGTACTTC | CASSLVTGPPQETQYF
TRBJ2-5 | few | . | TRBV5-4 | TGTGCCACTTCACAGAGAGAGACCCAGTACTTC | CATSQRETQYF
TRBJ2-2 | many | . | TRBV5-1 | TGCGCCAGCAGCTTTAACACCGGGGAGCTGTTTTTT | CASSFNTGELFF
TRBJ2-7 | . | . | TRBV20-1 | TGCAGGGCCCGAGCGGCGGGACAAGTTTTCCGGGGATCCGCCTACGAGCAGTACTTC | CRARAAGQVFRGSAYEQYF
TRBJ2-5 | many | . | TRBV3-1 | TGTGCCAGCAGCCAAGGCCGAAGGGGGGGCTACGAAGAGACCCAGTACTTC | CASSQGRRGGYEETQYF
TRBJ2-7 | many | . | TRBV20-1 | TGCAGTGCTGAAAACGAGCGTAACTCCTACGAGCAGTACTTC | CSAENERNSYEQYF
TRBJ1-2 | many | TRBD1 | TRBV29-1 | TGCAGCGCTACCCGATGGACAGGGGTCAACACCTTC | CSATRWTGVNTF
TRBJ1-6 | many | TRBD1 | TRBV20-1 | TGCAGTGCGGTTGAACAGGGGTTGTATAATTCACCCCTCCACTTT | CSAVEQGLYNSPLHF
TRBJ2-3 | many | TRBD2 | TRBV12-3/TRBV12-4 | TGTGCCAGCAGTTTTTCTAGCGGGGTCGCAGATACGCAGTATTTT | CASSFSSGVADTQYF
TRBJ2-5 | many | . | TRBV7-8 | TGTGCCAGCAGCTTAGTGCGCAGGGAAGAGACCCAGTACTTC | CASSLVRREETQYF
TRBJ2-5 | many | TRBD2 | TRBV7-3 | TGTGCCAGCAGCCTAGGGCGGGGGGAGACCCAGTACTTC | CASSLGRGETQYF
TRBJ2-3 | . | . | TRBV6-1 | TGTGCCAGCGGCCCCCCAGCCGGGACGCACACAGATACGCAGTATTTT | CASGPPAGTHTDTQYF
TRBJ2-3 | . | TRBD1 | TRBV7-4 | TGTGCCAGCAGCTACCGGGACAGGGTACTCACAGATACGCAGTATTTT | CASSYRDRVLTDTQYF
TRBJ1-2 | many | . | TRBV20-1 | TGCAGTGCTAGAGATCGACTAGAAAATGGCTACACCTTC | CSARDRLENGYTF
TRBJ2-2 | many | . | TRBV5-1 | TGCGCCAGCAGCTTGGACGGCACCGGGGAGCTGTTTTTT | CASSLDGTGELFF
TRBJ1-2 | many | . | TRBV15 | TGTGCCACCAGCAGAAAGGACCTCTATGGCTACACCTTC | CATSRKDLYGYTF
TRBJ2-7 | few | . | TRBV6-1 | TGTGCCAGCAGTGAATTGGACAGCTCCTACGAGCAGTACTTC | CASSELDSSYEQYF
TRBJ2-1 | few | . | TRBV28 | TGTGCCAGCAGTTCCCTCGTACAGAACACACAAGGACGTGGGTCCTACAATGAGCAGTTCTTC | CASSSLVQNTQGRGSYNEQFF
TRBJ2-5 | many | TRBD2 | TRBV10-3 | TGTGCCATCAGATCCGGACTAGCGGGTAAACAAGAGACCCAGTACTTC | CAIRSGLAGKQETQYF
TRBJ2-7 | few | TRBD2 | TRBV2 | TGTGCCAGCAGCGAACCCGGGACTAGCGGGAGCTACGAGCAGTACTTC | CASSEPGTSGSYEQYF
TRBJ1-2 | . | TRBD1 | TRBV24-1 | TGTGCCACCAGTGATTCCGGGACAGGGAACTATGGCTACACCTTC | CATSDSGTGNYGYTF
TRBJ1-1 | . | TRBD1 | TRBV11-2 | TGTGCCAGCAGCTTAGGGACAGGGGAAGGGATGAACACTGAAGCTTTCTTT | CASSLGTGEGMNTEAFF
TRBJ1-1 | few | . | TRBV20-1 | TGCAGTGCTAGAAGGCCCGTCATGAACACTGAAGCTTTCTTT | CSARRPVMNTEAFF
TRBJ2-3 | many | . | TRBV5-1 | TGCGCCAGCAGCTTGCGGCCGAGGGGGACAGATACGCAGTATTTT | CASSLRPRGTDTQYF
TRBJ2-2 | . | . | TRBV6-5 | TGTGCCAGCAGTTATGGGGCGGGACCCCCTGCCGCGAACACCGGGGAGCTGTTTTTT | CASSYGAGPPAANTGELFF
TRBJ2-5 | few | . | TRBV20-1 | TGCAGTGCCTTAGGGGAGACCCAGTACTTC | CSALGETQYF
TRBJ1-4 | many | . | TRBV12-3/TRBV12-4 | TGTGCCAGCAGCCCAGCCCCTGAAAAACTGTTTTTT | CASSPAPEKLFF
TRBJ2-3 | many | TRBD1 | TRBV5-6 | TGTGCCAGCAGCCTCCACGGATTAAAGACAGGGGCTAGCACAGATACGCAGTATTTT | CASSLHGLKTGASTDTQYF
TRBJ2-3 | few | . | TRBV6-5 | TGTGCCAGCAGTTACAACCGTTATCTCCGCACAGATACGCAGTATTTT | CASSYNRYLRTDTQYF
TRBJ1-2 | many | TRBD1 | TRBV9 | TGTGCCAGCAGCCCTCGAACAGGGGGCGATAGCTATGGCTACACCTTC | CASSPRTGGDSYGYTF
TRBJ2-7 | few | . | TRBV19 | TGTGCCAGTAGTACCCGGGACGGCTACGAGCAGTACTTC | CASSTRDGYEQYF
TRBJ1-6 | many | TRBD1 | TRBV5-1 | TGCGCCAGCAGCCGGGACAGGACCAATTCACCCCTCCACTTT | CASSRDRTNSPLHF
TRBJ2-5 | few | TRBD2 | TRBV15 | TGTGCCACCAGCAGAGATTTAGCGGGGAGAAAGACCCAGTACTTC | CATSRDLAGRKTQYF
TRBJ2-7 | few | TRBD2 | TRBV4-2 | TGTGCCAGCAGCCACCTCGGGACTAGTCCGGGAGAGCAGTACTTC | CASSHLGTSPGEQYF
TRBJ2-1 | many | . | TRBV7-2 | TGTGCCAGCAGCTTAGAATATTTCGTAGAGCAGTTCTTC | CASSLEYFVEQFF
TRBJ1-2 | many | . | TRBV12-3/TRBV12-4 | TGTGCCAGCAGTTTATCCTCAGGGGACGGCTACACCTTC | CASSLSSGDGYTF